Listed below are T cell receptor beta chains from one sample, sequenced in a study of OX40 agonist ivuxolimab in advanced cancers. The method was immunoSEQ multiplex PCR; TCRdb's version includes in-frame clones alone and lacks a portion of them. The table includes roughly 73,000 clones, roughly 86% detected once. This sample comprised CD4+ or CD8+ T cells sorted from blood, obtained in a trial of the OX40 agonist ivuxolimab. Receptor source: an adult with an advanced solid tumor such as melanoma, head and neck, liver or kidney cancer. The conserved cysteine and the conserved F or W are not part of the CDR3 here. Clone size is not always given. Where it is, it says once, few, many or a class for expanded clones.

v_call cdr3_length clone_size cdr3_aa
TRBV19 14 NA ASSIPGQGAGETQY
TRBV7-2 14 NA ASSRFGPSTSYGYT
TRBV15 14 once ATSRGGGQGTFEQY
TRBV6-1 10 NA ASNPYRGEQF
TRBV19 11 few ASSMKGNTEAF
TRBV5-1 13 NA ASSLELGGGNTIY
TRBV27 15 NA ASSLTGGTSGTDTQY
TRBV7-2 11 NA ASSSQQGTEAF
TRBV5-1 12 once ASSSLVSGYEQY
TRBV9 12 few ASSVWASGDTQY
TRBV5-1 12 NA ASSLGHVNTEAF
TRBV7-9 11 few ASSFDANTEAF
TRBV19 13 NA ASSSGLSVQDTQY
TRBV28 9 few ASSPGEKLF
TRBV29-1 11 few SVRRDLQETQY
TRBV28 13 NA ASSPRTSGSYEQY
TRBV18 13 NA ASSPTGDRTAEAF
TRBV2 10 NA ASDRDSYEQY
TRBV11-2 14 NA ASSFRYRQGGNEQF
TRBV10-3 11 NA AIKETGEETQY
TRBV5-1 15 NA ASSLEGTSGGQETQY
TRBV30 16 NA AWSLLSSGSLLFGEQF
TRBV7-9 13 NA ASRPGLAFSETQY
TRBV2 13 NA ASSPGQGAYNEQF
TRBV28 15 NA ASSLNSEPRTGNGYT
TRBV6-5 11 NA ASSRGPNTEAF
TRBV2 15 medium-sized ASSEVPPGMGYEEQY
TRBV6-1 14 NA ASSEPPTGSNTEAF
TRBV5-4 13 NA ASSLSGTSTDTQY
TRBV5-1 12 NA ASSPGTTYNEQF
TRBV15 13 NA ATSRRQGGDEKLF
TRBV6-1 14 once ASSDYVREAGNTIY
TRBV11-1 13 NA ASSPGTASNQPQH
TRBV18 12 once ASSPRGIVYGYT
TRBV11-2 12 NA ASSLEDYNYEQY
TRBV5-1 13 NA ASSLAETGGTEAF
TRBV9 14 NA ASSVAPATPTDTQY
TRBV5-6 11 once ASSLESNYGYT
TRBV5-4 12 NA ASSLPLGFGEAF
TRBV2 14 NA AVRPGRGSYNSPLH
TRBV5-4 11 NA ASSVDQNTEAF
TRBV7-8 13 NA ASSSHSGRADTQY
TRBV5-1 9 NA ASSLEEELF